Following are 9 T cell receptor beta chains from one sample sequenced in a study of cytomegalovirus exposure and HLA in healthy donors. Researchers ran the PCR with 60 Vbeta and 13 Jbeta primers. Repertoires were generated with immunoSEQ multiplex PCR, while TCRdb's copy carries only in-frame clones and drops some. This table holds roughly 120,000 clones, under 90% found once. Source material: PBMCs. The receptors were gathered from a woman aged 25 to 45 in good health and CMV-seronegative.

The CDR3 coding sequence is TGTGCCAGCAGTCAACGGACAGGGGTCACTGAAGCTTTCTTT. It encodes CASSQRTGVTEAFF. The chain recombines TRBV6-1 with TRBJ1-1, with TRBD1 identical over 9 bases. Germline V gives CDR1 MNHNS, CDR2 SASEGT. Trimming at V came to 5 bases and at J to 4 bases, leaving 5 bases not matched to a gene. This CDR3 spans 14 amino acids.

CDR3 sequence: CASSLPGTGFRSGANVLTF. The CDR3 nucleotides read TGTGCCAGCAGTCTCCCCGGGACAGGGTTTAGGTCTGGGGCCAACGTCCTGACTTTC. The chain links TRBV28 to TRBJ2-6, with 9 bases fitting TRBD1. The germline V gene encodes CDR1 MDHEN and CDR2 SYDVKM. Trimming took 5 bases from V and 1 from J; bases not matched to a gene: 12. There are 19 residues in the CDR3.

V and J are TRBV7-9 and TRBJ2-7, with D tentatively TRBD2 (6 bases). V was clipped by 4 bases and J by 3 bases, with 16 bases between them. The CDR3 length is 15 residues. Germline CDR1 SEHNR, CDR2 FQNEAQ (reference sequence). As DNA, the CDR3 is TGTGCCAGCAGCTCGGGGGTGGGCGAAATCTACGAGCAGTACTTC. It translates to CASSSGVGEIYEQYF. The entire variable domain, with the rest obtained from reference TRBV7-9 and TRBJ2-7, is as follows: DTGVSQNPRHKITKRGQNVTFRCDPISEHNRLYWYRQTLGQGPEFLTYFQNEAQLEKSRLLSDRFSAERPKGSFSTLEIQRTEQGDSAMYLCASSSGVGEIYEQYFGPGTRLTVT.

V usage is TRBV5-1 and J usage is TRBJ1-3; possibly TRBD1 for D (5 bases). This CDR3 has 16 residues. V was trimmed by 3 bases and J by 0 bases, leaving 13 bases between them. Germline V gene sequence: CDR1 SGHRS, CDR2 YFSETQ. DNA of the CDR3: TGCGCCAGCAGCTCGGGACTGAGGAGCTCTGGAAACACCATATATTTT. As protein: CASSSGLRSSGNTIYF.

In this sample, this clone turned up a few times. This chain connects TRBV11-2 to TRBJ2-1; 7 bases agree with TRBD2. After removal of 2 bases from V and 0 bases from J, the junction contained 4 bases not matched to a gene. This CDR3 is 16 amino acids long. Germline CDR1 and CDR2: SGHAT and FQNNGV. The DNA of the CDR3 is TGTGCCAGCAGCTTACTAGCGGCTAGCTCCTACAATGAGCAGTTCTTC. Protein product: CASSLLAASSYNEQFF.

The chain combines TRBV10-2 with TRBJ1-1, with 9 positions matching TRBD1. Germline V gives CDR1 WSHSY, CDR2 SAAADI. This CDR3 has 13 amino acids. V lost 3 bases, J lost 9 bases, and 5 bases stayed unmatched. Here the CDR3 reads CASSESTGGKAFF. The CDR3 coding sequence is TGCGCCAGCAGTGAATCGACAGGGGGGAAAGCTTTCTTT.

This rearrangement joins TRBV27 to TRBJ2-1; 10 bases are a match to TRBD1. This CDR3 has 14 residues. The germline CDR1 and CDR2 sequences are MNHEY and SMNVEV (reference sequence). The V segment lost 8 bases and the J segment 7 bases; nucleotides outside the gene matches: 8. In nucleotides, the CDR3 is TGTGCCAGCTCCCGGGACAGGGGCCATAATGAGCAGTTCTTC. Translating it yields CASSRDRGHNEQFF.

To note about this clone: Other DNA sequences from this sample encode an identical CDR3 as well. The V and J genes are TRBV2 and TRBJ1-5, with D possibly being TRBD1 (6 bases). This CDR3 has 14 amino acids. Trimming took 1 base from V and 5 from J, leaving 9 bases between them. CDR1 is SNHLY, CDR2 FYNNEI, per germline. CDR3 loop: CASSEETGYQPQHF. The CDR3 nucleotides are TGTGCCAGCAGTGAAGAGACAGGTTATCAGCCCCAGCATTTT.

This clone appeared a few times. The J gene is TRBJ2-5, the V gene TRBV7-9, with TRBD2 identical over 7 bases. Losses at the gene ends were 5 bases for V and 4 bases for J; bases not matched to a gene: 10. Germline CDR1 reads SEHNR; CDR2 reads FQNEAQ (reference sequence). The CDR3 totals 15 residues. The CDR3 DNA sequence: TGTGCCAGCAGCCCCCATGGGGGGGAGGGAGAGACCCAGTACTTC. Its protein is CASSPHGGEGETQYF.